Below, 15 T cell receptor beta chains from the same sample are listed, as sequenced in a study of T cells in women clearing cervical HPV infection. Sequencing was performed with immunoSEQ multiplex PCR; in TCRdb, only in-frame clones are kept and a portion is missing. This repertoire includes around 23,000 clones. Input material: blood buffy coat. Receptors were obtained from a woman between 18 and 69 years old with a cervical HPV16 infection that either progressed to CIN3+ or cleared (not recorded which).

For this clone: The CDR3 end lies 3 residues beyond the end of the read and is filled in from the germline J gene. The gene calls are TRBV5-1 and TRBJ2-1, with 14 bases matching TRBD2. This CDR3 is 19 amino acids long. V shed 7 bases, J shed 0 bases, and the junction held 12 bases outside the gene matches. Germline V gene lookup returns CDR1 SGHRS and CDR2 YFSETQ. CDR3 residues: CASAARTSGGPSSYNEQFF. The sequenced CDR3 bases are TGCGCCAGCGCGGCGAGGACTAGCGGGGGGCCGAGCTCCTACAATGAG.

With regard to this clone: The CDR3 end falls 3 residues outside the read, so it is completed with the germline J gene. This chain links TRBV19 with TRBJ1-1; weak D call: TRBD1 (5 bases). The CDR3 extends over 13 amino acids. Per germline, CDR1 LNHDA and CDR2 SQIVND (reference sequence). The germline V and J ends were trimmed by 1 base and 6 bases, with 9 bases remaining between them. The CDR3 protein is CASSIGQLPEAFF. The sequenced part of the CDR3 DNA is TGTGCCAGTAGTATAGGACAGCTTCCTGAA. Filled out from reference TRBV19 and TRBJ1-1, the complete variable domain reads DGGITQSPKYLFRKEGQNVTLSCEQNLNHDAMYWYRQDPGQGLRLIYYSQIVNDFQKGDIAEGYSVSREKKESFPLTVTSAQKNPTAFYLCASSIGQLPEAFFGQGTRLTVV.

Worth noting for this clone: Read coverage stops 3 residues before the CDR3 terminus; the germline J gene supplies the remainder. This rearrangement joins TRBV11-2 to TRBJ2-7, with 7 bases that match TRBD2. In germline, CDR1 is SGHAT, CDR2 FQNNGV. V shed 6 bases and J 2 bases; nucleotides not matched to a gene: 4. This CDR3 has 13 residues. CDR3 region: CASSRGEPYEQYF. The covered CDR3 bases are TGTGCCAGCAGTCGGGGGGAACCCTACGAG.

As regards this clone: With the read ending 3 residues before the CDR3 end, the germline J gene is used to fill in that end. The chain couples TRBV6-1 to TRBJ2-7; D ambiguous. This CDR3 comprises 12 residues. CDR1 is MNHNS, CDR2 SASEGT, per germline. Trimming left V 3 bases short and J 3 bases short, with 6 bases between. CDR3 DNA, as far as it was read: TGTGCCAGCAGTGAGCCACTCTACGAG. Protein: CASSEPLYE. The whole CDR3 protein is CASSEPLYEQYF.

As for this clone: The observed sequence ends 3 residues before the CDR3 terminus, with the missing tail filled in from the germline J gene. The chain links TRBV5-1 to TRBJ2-2; D possibly corresponds to TRBD2 (6 bases). This CDR3 contains 16 residues. Germline V gene sequence: CDR1 SGHRS, CDR2 YFSETQ. The CDR3 is CASSPAGSPGANVLFF. The CDR3 bases that were read are TGCGCCAGCAGCCCGGCGGGGTCCCCTGGGGCCAACGTG.

As concerns this clone: The DNA ends 3 residues before the CDR3 does, and the rest of the CDR3 is filled in from the germline J gene. The chain has TRBV7-2 and TRBJ2-1; the match to TRBD2 covers 7 bases. The CDR3 loop spans 15 amino acids. The V gene end was trimmed by 5 bases and the J gene end by 8 bases; junction bases not matched to a gene: 12. CDR1 is SGHTA and CDR2 is FQGNSA in the germline V gene. The CDR3 bases that were read are TGTGCCAGCAGCCCACAAGTAGGACTAGTCGATGAG. Amino acids: CASSPQVGLVDE. The whole CDR3 protein is CASSPQVGLVDEQFF.

Points on this clone: The sequence runs out 3 residues before the end of the CDR3; the remainder is reconstructed from the germline J gene. This chain links TRBV5-1 with TRBJ2-2, with TRBD2 matching 11 bases. V trimming: 4 bases; J trimming: 4 bases; junction bases outside the gene matches: 3. CDR3 length equals 15 residues. CDR1 and CDR2 from the germline V gene are SGHRS and YFSETQ. The CDR3 loop is CASSGTSGGTGELFF. The covered CDR3 bases are TGCGCCAGCAGCGGAACTAGCGGGGGCACCGGGGAG.

To note about this clone: The read terminates 3 residues before the CDR3 end, so the remaining end is supplied by the germline J gene. The rearrangement links TRBV20-1 to TRBJ2-3, with TRBD1 as a possible D gene (6 bases). Trimming cost V 6 bases and J 2 bases, with 18 bases left between them. This CDR3 spans 15 amino acids. Per germline, CDR1 DFQATT and CDR2 SNEGSKA (reference sequence). CDR3 residues: CSAKSDRSNTDTQYF. CDR3 DNA, as far as it was read: TGCAGTGCCAAATCGGACAGATCCAACACAGATACG.

Partial CDR3 DNA: TGTGCCATCAGTGACGATAAAGGGGCCCAAGAGACC. Protein sequence: CAISDDKGAQET. In full, the CDR3 reads CAISDDKGAQETQYF. This chain joins TRBV10-3 and TRBJ2-5, with TRBD1 as a possible D gene (5 bases). The observed sequence ends 3 residues before the CDR3 terminus, with the missing tail filled in from the germline J gene. CDR3 length: 15 residues. Trimming removed 3 bases from V and 1 base from J, with 12 bases in between. The germline CDR1 and CDR2 sequences are ENHRY and SYGVKD.

As to this clone: The read finishes 3 residues shy of the CDR3 end, and the germline J gene is used to complete it. The chain has TRBV5-1 and TRBJ1-1; D unclear. The CDR3 has 15 residues. Germline values: CDR1 SGHRS, CDR2 YFSETQ. V was pared by 5 bases and J by 0 bases, with 14 bases between. CDR3 bases read: TGCGCCAGCAGGGACTGGACGGAGTTGAACACTGAA. Translation gives CASRDWTELNTE. The whole CDR3 protein is CASRDWTELNTEAFF.

About this clone itself: Read data end 3 residues before the CDR3 end; the end is taken from the germline J gene. The rearrangement uses TRBV5-5 and TRBJ1-2; D is possibly TRBD1 (5 bases). V was cut by 5 bases and J by 5 bases, with 19 bases left in between. In germline, CDR1 is SGHKS, CDR2 YYEKEE (reference sequence). This CDR3 has 15 residues. The covered CDR3 bases are TGTGCCAGCAGGTCGTCTGCGGGGGGTCAGTATGGC. Translating it yields CASRSSAGGQYG. The CDR3 in full is CASRSSAGGQYGYTF. The whole variable domain, remainder taken from reference TRBV5-5 and TRBJ1-2, is DAGVTQSPTHLIKTRGQQVTLRCSPISGHKSVSWYQQVLGQGPQFIFQYYEKEERGRGNFPDRFSARQFPNYSSELNVNALLLGDSALYLCASRSSAGGQYGYTFGSGTRLTVV.

Comments on this clone: The read stops 3 residues short of the end of the CDR3; the missing end is completed from the germline J gene. V usage is TRBV2 and J usage is TRBJ1-6, with D tentatively TRBD1 (5 bases). This CDR3 region has 16 residues. Germline values: CDR1 SNHLY, CDR2 FYNNEI. Trimming left V 2 bases short and J 0 bases short, with 8 bases between. CDR3 sequence: CASSESGGSYNSPLHF. CDR3 DNA, as far as it was read: TGTGCCAGCAGTGAATCGGGGGGCTCCTATAATTCACCC.

About this clone itself: Coverage ceases 3 residues before the CDR3 finishes, and the germline J gene fills in the end. The chain has TRBV7-9 and TRBJ2-1, with 9 bases aligning to TRBD2. The length of the CDR3 is 15 residues. The germline V gene encodes CDR1 SEHNR and CDR2 FQNEAQ (reference sequence). With V trimmed by 7 bases and J by 6 bases, 10 bases remained unmatched. The CDR3 loop is CASTPIGTSRNEQFF. The CDR3 DNA, read in part, is TGTGCCAGCACCCCTATCGGGACTAGCCGCAATGAG.

In the case of this clone: The CDR3 is cut off 3 residues early in the read; its end comes from the germline J gene. The chain recombines TRBV19 with TRBJ2-7; a possible D gene is TRBD2 (6 bases). The ends were cut back, 3 bases at V and 4 bases at J, with 16 bases in the middle. The CDR3 is made up of 15 amino acids. CDR1 LNHDA and CDR2 SQIVND come from the germline V gene (reference sequence). This CDR3 reads CASSILSVEGYEQYF. The part of the CDR3 DNA that was read is TGTGCCAGTAGTATTCTCTCTGTGGAGGGGTACGAG.

Remarks on this clone: With the read ending 3 residues before the CDR3 end, the germline J gene is used to fill in that end. The rearrangement links TRBV2 to TRBJ1-4; a weak D match, TRBD1 (5 bases). V lost 2 bases, J lost 8 bases, and 9 bases lay in between. Per the germline V gene, CDR1 is SNHLY and CDR2 is FYNNEI. The CDR3 covers 13 residues. The part of the CDR3 DNA that was read is TGTGCCAGCAGTGAACTCCCAGGGGAAAAA. Protein product: CASSELPGEK. The entire CDR3 protein is CASSELPGEKLFF.